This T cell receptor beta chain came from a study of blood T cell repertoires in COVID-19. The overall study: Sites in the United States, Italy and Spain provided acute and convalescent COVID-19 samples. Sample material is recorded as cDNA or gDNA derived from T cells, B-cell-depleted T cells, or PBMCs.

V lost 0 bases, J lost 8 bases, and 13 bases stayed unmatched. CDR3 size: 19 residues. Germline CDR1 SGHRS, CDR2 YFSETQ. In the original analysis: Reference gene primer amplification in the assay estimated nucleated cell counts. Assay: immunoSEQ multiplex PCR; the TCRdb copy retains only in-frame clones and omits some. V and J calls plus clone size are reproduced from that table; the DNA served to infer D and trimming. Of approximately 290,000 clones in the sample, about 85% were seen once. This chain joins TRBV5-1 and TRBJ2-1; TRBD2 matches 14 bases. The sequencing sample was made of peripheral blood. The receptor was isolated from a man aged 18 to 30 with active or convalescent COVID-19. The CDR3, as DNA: TGCGCCAGCAGCTTGGCCGTCCCGGGACTAGCGGGAGTGGGCGATGAGCAGTTCTTC. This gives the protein CASSLAVPGLAGVGDEQFF.